One and the same sample provided the 10 T cell receptor beta chains below, sequenced in a study of blood T cell repertoires in COVID-19. TCRdb keeps only in-frame clones here, not all; method: immunoSEQ multiplex PCR. Among more than 55,000 clones listed, around three quarters were seen once. What was sequenced was peripheral blood. Receptor source: a human donor in a cohort sampled during active COVID-19.

This clone has a single count. The chain uses TRBV13 and TRBJ2-7; 13 bases match TRBD2. Germline loops: CDR1 PRHDT, CDR2 FYEKMQ (reference sequence). V was pared by 3 bases and J by 4 bases, with 3 bases of the junction left unmatched. The CDR3 is 15 residues long. CDR3 sequence reads: CASSLGTSGIYEQYF. The CDR3 DNA is TGTGCCAGCAGCTTGGGGACTAGCGGGATTTACGAGCAGTACTTC.

This clone occurred a few times. This sequence joins TRBV5-6 and TRBJ2-6; maybe TRBD1 (5 bases). The CDR3 has 18 amino acids. V was pared by 3 bases and J by 0 bases, with 16 bases between. Germline CDR1 reads SGHDT; CDR2 reads YYEEEE. The CDR3 bases are TGTGCCAGCAGCTCGACAGCCACCTACACCTCTGGGGCCAACGTCCTGACTTTC. It translates to CASSSTATYTSGANVLTF.

V gene TRBV19 combines with J gene TRBJ1-1, with D possibly matching TRBD1 (6 bases). The CDR3 consists of 15 residues. Per germline, CDR1 LNHDA and CDR2 SQIVND (reference sequence). V was shortened by 6 bases and J by 2 bases, with 16 bases between the two germline ends. This chain's CDR3 is CASSVRTVPNTEAFF. The CDR3 nucleotides are TGTGCCAGTAGCGTACGGACAGTTCCCAACACTGAAGCTTTCTTT.

The rearrangement uses TRBV19 and TRBJ2-3; TRBD1 is a possible D gene (6 bases). Germline V gene data show CDR1 as LNHDA and CDR2 as SQIVND (reference sequence). This CDR3 region has 19 residues. Trimming pared 0 bases from V and 6 bases from J, leaving 25 bases between. The CDR3 DNA sequence: TGTGCCAGTAGTATAGACCCCGAGGGGGACATACTGAATTTGGATACGCAGTATTTT. It encodes CASSIDPEGDILNLDTQYF.

V is TRBV5-1 and J is TRBJ2-7; 7 bases match TRBD2. CDR3 length: 13 amino acids. With 4 bases clipped from V and 5 bases from J, the junction kept 6 bases outside the gene matches. In germline, CDR1 is SGHRS, CDR2 YFSETQ. CDR3 nucleotide sequence: TGCGCCAGCAGCGGACTAGGTAGAGACGAGCAGTACTTC. The encoded protein is CASSGLGRDEQYF.

The J gene is TRBJ1-5, the V gene TRBV7-9; D gene ambiguous. The germline V and J ends were trimmed by 8 bases and 1 base, with 12 bases remaining between them. Germline values: CDR1 SEHNR, CDR2 FQNEAQ (reference sequence). This CDR3 region has 14 residues. The CDR3 coding sequence is TGTGCCAGCTCCCTAGGGAGGAGCAATCAGCCCCAGCATTTT. This sequence encodes CASSLGRSNQPQHF.

The chain couples TRBV11-1 to TRBJ1-1; maybe TRBD1 (6 bases). Germline CDR1 reads SGHAT; CDR2 reads FQDESV (reference sequence). The ends were cut back, 5 bases at V and 2 bases at J, with 15 bases in the middle. This CDR3 is built from 15 residues. CDR3 in amino acids: CASSPRGRFNTEAFF. CDR3 coding DNA: TGTGCCAGCAGCCCCAGGGGTCGGTTTAACACTGAAGCTTTCTTT.

In DNA, the CDR3 is TGTGCCAGTAGTCCGGACAGAGACACTGAAGCTTTCTTT. It specifies CASSPDRDTEAFF. The chain recombines TRBV19 with TRBJ1-1, with D tentatively TRBD1 (6 bases). The length of the CDR3 is 13 residues. The V and J ends lost 5 bases and 3 bases respectively, with 10 bases between them. From germline, CDR1 is LNHDA and CDR2 SQIVND (reference sequence).

The sample holds one count of this clone. The chain links TRBV7-3 to TRBJ2-3, with 7 bases identical to TRBD2. V shed 4 bases, J shed 2 bases, and the junction held 9 bases outside the gene matches. CDR1 and CDR2 (germline): SGHTA, FQGTGA. This CDR3 spans 16 amino acids. This CDR3 is CASSYASGGPTDTQYF. In nucleotides, the CDR3 is TGTGCCAGCAGCTATGCTAGCGGAGGACCCACAGATACGCAGTATTTT.

The J gene is TRBJ2-1, the V gene TRBV14; 9 bases agree with TRBD2. After removal of 3 bases from V and 5 bases from J, the junction contained 5 bases not matched to a gene. Looked up from germline, CDR1 is SGHDN and CDR2 is FVKESK. The CDR3 extends over 15 amino acids. The CDR3 DNA is TGTGCCAGCAGCCAGACTAGCGGAAGACACAATGAGCAGTTCTTC. It encodes CASSQTSGRHNEQFF.